The rows below give T cell receptor beta chains drawn from one sample of a study of shared clonotypes between healthy human individuals. Libraries were prepared by immunoSEQ multiplex PCR; TCRdb keeps only in-frame clonotypes and omits some of them. The data contain about 2.3 million clones, 92% of them singletons. The sequenced sample was naive CD4+ T cells from PBMCs. These receptors were obtained from a young man in good health. Some clones in this sample may be carry-over from other donors' samples. The CDR3 runs from the conserved cysteine through the conserved F or W. D genes are given only for firm matches. A clone size is listed for some rows: how often the clone was seen (once, few, many), or a class if it is expanded.

CDR3 protein	CDR3 DNA	V gene	D gene	J gene	clone size
CASSPHGGTYEQYF	TGTGCCAGCAGCCCCCACGGGGGCACTTACGAGCAGTACTTC	TRBV7-8	.	TRBJ2-7	.
CASRRLSAEAFF	TGTGCCAGCAGGCGTTTGTCCGCTGAAGCTTTCTTT	TRBV28	.	TRBJ1-1	.
CASSAAAGGPYEQYF	TGCGCCAGCAGCGCCGCCGCGGGAGGGCCGTACGAGCAGTACTTC	TRBV5-1	TRBD2	TRBJ2-7	.
CASSFRSLHTEAFF	TGTGCCAGCAGTTTTCGTAGCCTCCACACTGAAGCTTTCTTT	TRBV28	.	TRBJ1-1	.
CASSHFLAYNEQFF	TGTGCCAGCAGTCATTTTCTAGCCTACAATGAGCAGTTCTTC	TRBV6-5	.	TRBJ2-1	.
CASLRGAGTSGANVLTF	TGTGCCAGTCTCCGTGGAGCAGGCACATCTGGGGCCAACGTCCTGACTTTC	TRBV19	.	TRBJ2-6	.
CASSPGKWTSGEYNEQFF	TGTGCCAGCAGCCCAGGAAAATGGACTAGCGGGGAATACAATGAGCAGTTCTTC	TRBV11-3	TRBD2	TRBJ2-1	.
CASSSLAGDTQYF	TGCGCCAGCAGCTCCCTGGCTGGAGATACGCAGTATTTT	TRBV5-1	.	TRBJ2-3	.
CASSPGRVAEAFF	TGTGCCAGCTCACCAGGGCGGGTGGCTGAAGCTTTCTTT	TRBV18	.	TRBJ1-1	once
CAIRGTETNYGYTF	TGTGCCATCAGGGGGACAGAGACTAACTATGGCTACACCTTC	TRBV10-3	TRBD1	TRBJ1-2	.
CSVEPSSYNEQFF	TGCAGCGTTGAACCGAGCTCCTACAATGAGCAGTTCTTC	TRBV29-1	.	TRBJ2-1	once
CASSFTGAAGKSQHF	TGCGCCAGCAGCTTCACAGGGGCCGCGGGTAAGTCCCAGCATTTT	TRBV5-1	TRBD1	TRBJ1-5	.
CASSLAQAGEGEQFF	TGCGCCAGCAGCTTGGCCCAGGCGGGAGAAGGTGAGCAGTTCTTC	TRBV5-1	TRBD2	TRBJ2-1	once
CASSEAGRTYTF	TGTGCCAGCAGTGAAGCGGGTCGAACCTACACCTTC	TRBV6-1	.	TRBJ1-2	.
CASSLTWERSGETQYF	TGTGCCAGCAGTTTGACGTGGGAGCGGTCGGGGGAGACCCAGTACTTC	TRBV28	.	TRBJ2-5	.
CASRSGGTGANVLTF	TGTGCCAGCAGATCGGGGGGAACTGGGGCCAACGTCCTGACTTTC	TRBV28	TRBD2	TRBJ2-6	.
CASTRYSNQPQHF	TGTGCCAGCACCCGGTATAGCAATCAGCCCCAGCATTTT	TRBV28	.	TRBJ1-5	.
CVRSLQGLAGVASTDTQYF	TGTGTCAGAAGCTTACAGGGACTAGCGGGAGTAGCTAGCACAGATACGCAGTATTTT	TRBV7-5	.	TRBJ2-3	.
CASSSQGADTQYF	TGTGCCAGCAGCTCTCAGGGAGCAGATACGCAGTATTTT	TRBV7-3	.	TRBJ2-3	.
CASSLEGAQTIYF	TGTGCCAGCAGCTTAGAGGGGGCCCAAACCATATATTTT	TRBV7-9	TRBD1	TRBJ1-3	.
CASSHPLAGGTEAFF	TGCGCCAGCAGCCATCCCTTGGCAGGCGGGACTGAAGCTTTCTTT	TRBV4-1	.	TRBJ1-1	.
CSALLKGEAFF	TGCAGTGCGCTCCTCAAGGGTGAAGCTTTCTTT	TRBV20-1	.	TRBJ1-1	.
CASSEGLVNEQFF	TGTGCCAGCAGCGAAGGACTAGTGAATGAGCAGTTCTTC	TRBV9	TRBD2	TRBJ2-1	.
CASSYGLASYNEQFF	TGTGCCAGCAGTTACGGACTAGCCTCCTACAATGAGCAGTTCTTC	TRBV28	TRBD2	TRBJ2-1	.
CSVGSDTQYF	TGCAGCGTTGGATCAGATACGCAGTATTTT	TRBV29-1	.	TRBJ2-3	.
CAISATTGYGYTF	TGTGCCATCAGCGCCACGACAGGGTATGGCTACACCTTC	TRBV10-3	TRBD1	TRBJ1-2	.
CASSISRARTYEQYF	TGTGCCAGTAGTATATCAAGGGCTAGGACCTACGAGCAGTACTTC	TRBV19	.	TRBJ2-7	once
CSVARGGLNNEQFF	TGCAGCGTTGCGAGGGGGGGCTTAAACAATGAGCAGTTCTTC	TRBV29-1	.	TRBJ2-1	.
CASSLVGTDTQYF	TGCGCCAGCAGCTTGGTCGGAACAGATACGCAGTATTTT	TRBV5-1	.	TRBJ2-3	.
CASSPTYGDYGYTF	TGTGCCAGCTCACCCACCTACGGGGACTATGGCTACACCTTC	TRBV18	.	TRBJ1-2	.
CSVESTSGSSYEQYF	TGCAGCGTTGAGTCGACTAGCGGGAGCTCCTACGAGCAGTACTTC	TRBV29-1	TRBD2	TRBJ2-7	once
CASSLLPTYEQYF	TGTGCCAGCAGCTTGCTACCTACCTACGAGCAGTACTTC	TRBV5-5	.	TRBJ2-7	.
CASSFRTSGLNEQFF	TGTGCCAGCAGCTTCCGCACTAGCGGTCTCAATGAGCAGTTCTTC	TRBV7-3	TRBD2	TRBJ2-1	.
CASSSGGRATEAFF	TGTGCCAGCAGCTCTGGGGGAAGGGCCACTGAAGCTTTCTTT	TRBV28	.	TRBJ1-1	once
CASSLRIPVADTQYF	TGTGCCAGCAGTTTAAGGATCCCGGTAGCAGATACGCAGTATTTT	TRBV27	.	TRBJ2-3	.
CASSPGEGNTEAFF	TGTGCCAGCTCACCAGGTGAGGGGAACACTGAAGCTTTCTTT	TRBV18	.	TRBJ1-1	.
CASSPSSGYNEQFF	TGTGCCAGCTCACCGTCTAGCGGGTACAATGAGCAGTTCTTC	TRBV18	TRBD2	TRBJ2-1	.
CASSPGGHYGYTF	TGTGCCAGCAGTCCAGGGGGCCACTATGGCTACACCTTC	TRBV28	TRBD1	TRBJ1-2	.
CASSQGRGQGAGDTEAFF	TGCGCCAGCAGTCAAGGGCGAGGACAGGGGGCGGGGGACACTGAAGCTTTCTTT	TRBV23-1	TRBD1	TRBJ1-1	once
CASSEGGSYEQYF	TGTGCCAGCAGTGAAGGGGGATCTTACGAGCAGTACTTC	TRBV6-1	.	TRBJ2-7	once
CASSQSNAASGAYEQYF	TGTGCCAGCAGCCAATCCAATGCAGCTAGCGGGGCCTACGAGCAGTACTTC	TRBV16	TRBD2	TRBJ2-7	.
CASSYSLAILNTEAFF	TGTGCCAGCAGTTACTCTTTGGCGATACTGAACACTGAAGCTTTCTTT	TRBV6-5	.	TRBJ1-1	.
CASSLGGTGRYEQYF	TGTGCCAGCAGCTTAGGGGGCACAGGTCGCTACGAGCAGTACTTC	TRBV7-3	.	TRBJ2-7	.